This T cell receptor (beta chain) was recovered during a study of CD8 T cells in Susac syndrome. General study findings and limits: Regarding the TCR sequencing and HLA analysis, the study admitted that a relatively small number of individuals were involved.

RNA in amounts of roughly 0.45 to 1 ug was reverse transcribed with random hexamers. TCR beta CDR3 was amplified by immunoSEQ multiplex PCR. This amplification extended across 54 Vbeta and 13 Jbeta segments. A single record per CDR3 protein comes from TCRdb applying MiXCR to the immunoSEQ multiplex PCR reads. In the table there are over 150,000 distinct CDR3 sequences, over 85% of which are singletons. Remarks on this clonotype: Its specificity is not known.

Sequencing of TCR beta was carried out in blood CD8+ and CD4+ T cells. Isolation of CD8+ and CD4+ T cells was performed negatively, whereas enrichment of TEMRA cells was done by FACS. V shed 6 bases and J shed 2 bases, with 14 bases lying between them. CDR3 length: 15 amino acids. The receptor was isolated from a human donor with multiple sclerosis. Sequencing was done on a sample of CD4+ T cells from PBMCs. The V gene is TRBV12-3 or TRBV12-4, the J gene TRBJ1-5; D possibly corresponds to TRBD1 (5 bases). As DNA, the CDR3 is TGTGCCAGCAGAGACTCTCTCAGGGGCAATCAGCCCCAGCATTTT. This encodes CASRDSLRGNQPQHF.